These T cell receptor beta chains were read from a single sample in a study of neoadjuvant anti-PD-1 for oral cavity cancer. Using immunoSEQ multiplex PCR, the repertoire was profiled, and TCRdb retains in-frame clones only, with some absent. Of 63,000 or so clones in the sample, around 85% were seen once. Sequences were derived from PBMCs, sampled after nivolumab (anti-PD-1) treatment. The receptors derive from a person aged 35-79 years with oral cavity squamous cell carcinoma. Both conserved end residues are part of each CDR3. Fields, in order: J gene, V gene, D gene, CDR3 DNA, CDR3 protein. The D gene is left open where the match is weak.

>TRBJ2-7|TRBV4-2|TRBD2
TGTGCCAGCAGCTCACGGGGGGTGCGCGAGCAGTACTTC
CASSSRGVREQYF
>TRBJ2-7|TRBV11-2|.
TGTGCCAGCAGCTCTCCCCGGACTTCCTACGAGCAGTACTTC
CASSSPRTSYEQYF
>TRBJ2-5|TRBV5-1|TRBD1
TGCGCCAGCAGCTCCCGGGACAGGCGCGTGGAGACCCAGTACTTC
CASSSRDRRVETQYF
>TRBJ2-1|TRBV5-6|.
TGTGCCAGCAGCTTGGGAGGGGGCTCCTACAATGAGCAGTTCTTC
CASSLGGGSYNEQFF
>TRBJ1-1|TRBV7-7|TRBD1
TGTGCTAGCAGCGATAAGCAGGGGGGCTTGACGACTGAAGCTTTCTTT
CASSDKQGGLTTEAFF
>TRBJ2-7|TRBV5-4|TRBD2
TGTGCCAGCAGCATTAGCGGGGGCTACGAGCAGTACTTC
CASSISGGYEQYF
>TRBJ2-5|TRBV20-1|.
TGCAGTGCGGGACTGGGAGAGACCCAGTACTTC
CSAGLGETQYF
>TRBJ2-1|TRBV6-1|TRBD2
TGTGCCAGCAGCAAGGGGACTAGCGGAAACAATGAGCAGTTCTTC
CASSKGTSGNNEQFF
>TRBJ1-1|TRBV7-6|.
TGTGCCAGCAGCTATAACCAGAACACTGAAGCTTTCTTT
CASSYNQNTEAFF
>TRBJ2-3|TRBV7-8|.
TGTGCCAGCAGCCGACGGGGAAGGGCTAGCACAGATACGCAGTATTTT
CASSRRGRASTDTQYF